This T cell receptor (beta chain) stems from a study of regulatory T cells in long-lasting Graves disease. Findings and caveats of the study: The persistent group shared around 2,600 public clonotypes, more than the 950 to 1,000 shared by new patients.

Investigators prepared the TCR beta libraries by applying iRepertoire HTBI primers and Arm-PCR of CDR3 regions. In the authors' workflow: Sequenced samples collectively carried about 62 TRBV and over 11 TRBJ segments. MiXCR was run by TCRdb on the multiplex PCR reads, yielding one entry per CDR3 protein. These V and J calls originate from TCRdb's pipeline instead of the authors' own analysis. The sample shows approximately 300,000 distinct CDR3 sequences, 18% of them seen only once. In its sample, this clonotype was seen many times. Its antigen is not identified. V was clipped by 5 bases and J by 3 bases; unmatched bases: 11. In germline, CDR1 is MNHEY, CDR2 SVGEGT. The CDR3 is 16 residues long. The time point denotes: newly diagnosed GD, antithyroid drugs for less than 3 months. Scientists built the TCR library using RNA that was extracted from PBMCs.

The chain combines TRBV6-2 or TRBV6-3 with TRBJ2-7; 9 bases match TRBD2. The sequences come from peripheral blood mononuclear cells (PBMCs), collected at new diagnosis, from a patient treated with antithyroid drugs. This clonotype was sampled from a female donor with Graves disease. The CDR3 reads CASSRTRLAELYEQYF. In DNA, the CDR3 is TGTGCCAGCAGTCGGACTAGACTAGCGGAACTCTACGAGCAGTACTTC.